This T cell receptor beta chain was identified in a study of tumor-infiltrating lymphocytes in oesophageal squamous cell carcinoma. This clonotype was recorded at least ten times. TCRdb recomputed calls from the PCR reads with MiXCR, one row per CDR3 protein. The sample consists of roughly 21,000 distinct CDR3 sequences, 30% to 40% of them appearing once. The source is a male donor with esophageal squamous cell carcinoma. Sequencing was performed on esophageal tumor tissue.

The CDR3: CAIRTGTGDNEQYF. Written as DNA, the CDR3 is TGTGCCATCCGGACCGGGACAGGGGATAACGAGCAGTACTTC. The rearrangement joins TRBV10-3 to TRBJ2-7; the match to TRBD1 covers 10 bases. J was trimmed by 5 bases and V by 8 bases; bases with no gene match: 9. CDR1 and CDR2 from the germline V gene are ENHRY and SYGVKD. This CDR3 region has 14 residues.